One sample yielded the 4 T cell receptor beta chains listed below, sequenced in a study of beta chain features in type 1 diabetes. Study-wide findings and caveats: When Type 1 diabetes patients were examined, their TCRB CDR3s proved moderately but significantly shorter in all four CD4+ subsets.

For these receptors, no antigen is known. The entirety of the isolated RNA underwent reverse transcription, so expressed TCRB transcripts were sequenced. Sequencing used immunoSEQ multiplex PCR; TCRdb keeps in-frame clones, though not all of them. The sample carries about 340,000 clones, around 9% recorded once. Sequences were obtained from central memory CD4+ T cells from blood. The receptors shown here come from a man aged 25-45 years with type 1 diabetes.

This clone was found once. The chain joins TRBV18 to TRBJ2-7; the D call may be TRBD1 or TRBD2 (5 bases each). The CDR3 length is 17 residues. V lost 3 bases and J 1 base, leaving 19 bases between the germline ends. From germline, CDR1 is KGHSH and CDR2 LQKENI. The CDR3 loop reads CASSPDTIGEGSYEQYF. The CDR3 DNA reads as TGTGCCAGCTCACCCGATACGATCGGTGAGGGGTCCTACGAGCAGTACTTC.

This clone was picked up a small number of times. J is TRBJ2-2 and V is TRBV29-1; no clear D gene. V was shortened by 3 bases and J by 0 bases, with 8 bases between the two germline ends. This CDR3 contains 14 residues. Germline CDR1 is SQVTM and CDR2 is ANQGSEA. As DNA, the CDR3 is TGCAGCGTTGATCGGGCTACGAACACCGGGGAGCTGTTTTTT. This codes for CSVDRATNTGELFF.

The CDR3 DNA follows: TGTGCCAGTAGTATAGGAGGGGGTCCGCAGTATTTT. This translates into CASSIGGGPQYF. V usage is TRBV19 and J usage is TRBJ2-3; D is perhaps TRBD1 (6 bases). V lost 1 base and J lost 10, with 9 bases in between. CDR3 length: 12 amino acids. Per the germline V gene, CDR1 is LNHDA and CDR2 is SQIVND (reference sequence).

This clone came up a few times. This rearrangement joins TRBV29-1 to TRBJ2-7, with D perhaps given as TRBD1 or TRBD2 (6 bases each). V dropped 0 bases and J dropped 6 bases, with 15 bases sitting between them. Germline CDR1 and CDR2: SQVTM and ANQGSEA. The CDR3 sequence is 14 residues long. CDR3 region: CSVEDRGGLGEQYF. In DNA, the CDR3 is TGCAGCGTTGAAGATCGAGGGGGGCTGGGCGAGCAGTACTTC.